These 15 T cell receptor beta chains share one sample of origin, sequenced in a study of shared clonotypes between healthy human individuals. The data were produced by immunoSEQ multiplex PCR, yet TCRdb's version contains in-frame clones alone and is incomplete. This table has under 550,000 clones, almost 97% appearing once. Sequencing was performed on naive CD4+ T cells sorted from blood. Subset: CD45RA+ positively selected. These TCRs come from a woman aged 25 to 39 in good health.

The chain joins TRBV28 to TRBJ2-7, with 11 bases lining up with TRBD1. CDR1 is MDHEN and CDR2 is SYDVKM in the germline V gene. V shed 4 bases and J 7 bases; nucleotides not matched to a gene: 9. The CDR3 consists of 15 residues. The CDR3 here is CASSSLGQGAGEQYF. CDR3 sequence (DNA): TGTGCCAGCAGTTCCCTCGGACAGGGGGCGGGAGAGCAGTACTTC.

This clone was seen only once. The chain combines TRBV19 with TRBJ1-6; tentatively, D is TRBD1 (5 bases). This CDR3 contains 16 residues. The V gene's germline CDR1 is LNHDA and CDR2 SQIVND (reference sequence). V lost 5 bases to trimming and J lost 3 bases, with 14 bases between them. The DNA for the CDR3 is TGTGCCAGTAGTCCCACCAGGGAGTACTATAATTCACCCCTCCACTTT. It translates to CASSPTREYYNSPLHF.

The chain has TRBV28 and TRBJ1-1; D not certain. Germline V gives CDR1 MDHEN, CDR2 SYDVKM. Trimming left V 6 bases short and J 8 bases short, with 10 bases between. The CDR3 is 11 residues long. The CDR3 DNA is TGTGCCAGCAGGAGGAAAGCGGAAGCTTTCTTT. It yields the protein CASRRKAEAFF.

The chain's CDR3 is CASKEDRDQETQYF. CDR3 coding DNA: TGCGCCAGCAAAGAGGACAGAGACCAAGAGACCCAGTACTTC. This sequence joins TRBV5-1 and TRBJ2-5; D possibly corresponds to TRBD1 (6 bases). The germline V gene encodes CDR1 SGHRS and CDR2 YFSETQ. The CDR3 is 14 residues long. V shed 6 bases and J shed 0 bases, with 12 bases lying between them.

DNA for the CDR3: TGTGCCAGCAGCGCTGGACTACCTCCGGGTGAGCAGTTCTTC. This sequence encodes CASSAGLPPGEQFF. The chain uses TRBV9 and TRBJ2-1; D may be TRBD2 (6 bases). Germline V gene lookup returns CDR1 SGDLS and CDR2 YYNGEE. This CDR3 contains 14 residues. V was cut by 3 bases and J by 9 bases, with 16 bases left in between.

The chain combines TRBV10-2 with TRBJ1-4; 7 nucleotides align to TRBD1. The CDR3 consists of 14 residues. The germline V gene encodes CDR1 WSHSY and CDR2 SAAADI. Losses at the gene ends were 4 bases for V and 6 bases for J; bases not matched to a gene: 5. The CDR3 coding sequence is TGCGCCAGCAGTGCAACTGGGACAGATGAAAAACTGTTTTTT. Amino acid sequence: CASSATGTDEKLFF.

This clone came up a few times. This chain joins TRBV28 and TRBJ1-5, with D unclear. The CDR3 has 12 residues. From germline, CDR1 is MDHEN and CDR2 SYDVKM. Trimming shortened V by 6 bases and J by 5 bases, and 8 bases separated the two germline ends. The CDR3 here is CASSTIDQPQHF. The DNA of the CDR3 is TGTGCCAGCAGCACAATTGATCAGCCCCAGCATTTT.

This clone was observed once. The chain uses TRBV5-1 and TRBJ1-2, with 8 bases fitting TRBD1. The J segment lost 2 bases and the V segment lost 5 bases, leaving 14 bases of the junction unmatched. CDR3 length: 17 residues. CDR1 is SGHRS and CDR2 is YFSETQ in the germline V gene. DNA of the CDR3: TGCGCCAGCAGAGCTATCGGACAGGGCTCCCGGAACTATGGCTACACCTTC. Protein sequence: CASRAIGQGSRNYGYTF.

The chain has TRBV19 and TRBJ2-7; 15 nucleotides align to TRBD2. V lost 10 bases and J lost 2; bases outside the gene matches: 6. Germline CDR1 is LNHDA and CDR2 is SQIVND (reference sequence). This CDR3 contains 15 residues. CDR3 coding DNA: TGTGCCACAGGGACTAGCGGGAGGTTACCCTACGAGCAGTACTTC. Amino acids: CATGTSGRLPYEQYF.

The chain employs TRBV6-1 and TRBJ2-1, with TRBD2 matching 8 bases. The CDR3 has 15 amino acids. Germline V gene lookup returns CDR1 MNHNS and CDR2 SASEGT. The V and J ends lost 8 bases and 9 bases, in that order; junction bases with no gene match: 15. The CDR3 DNA sequence: TGTGCCAGCTTAAGCGGGAGCATTTCGCTCGGTGAGCAGTTCTTC. Its translation is CASLSGSISLGEQFF.

The chain combines TRBV29-1 with TRBJ2-5; D call uncertain. The DNA matches TRBJ2-7 better at its end, which makes the J call doubtful. CDR1 is SQVTM and CDR2 is ANQGSEA in the germline V gene. The CDR3 contains 12 residues. The DNA of the CDR3 is TGCAGCGTTGAAGATCTGGCCTACGAGCAGTACTTC. Translated: CSVEDLAYEQYF.

The chain employs TRBV7-3 and TRBJ2-7; TRBD1 is a possible D gene (6 bases). The CDR3 has 14 residues. The V and J ends lost 4 bases and 8 bases respectively, with 18 bases between them. Germline CDR1 reads SGHTA; CDR2 reads FQGTGA. DNA of the CDR3: TGTGCCAGCAGCTCAGGGGACCCAACTGGCAAGCAGTACTTC. Protein sequence: CASSSGDPTGKQYF.

V usage is TRBV10-3 and J usage is TRBJ2-7, with TRBD1 matching over 11 bases. The CDR3 consists of 13 residues. Trimming removed 4 bases from V and 7 bases from J; junction bases left unmatched: 3. Germline CDR1 is ENHRY and CDR2 is SYGVKD. In DNA, the CDR3 is TGTGCCATCAGTGGGACAGGGGGCGGGGAGCAGTACTTC. Protein sequence: CAISGTGGGEQYF.

Note on this clone: The same CDR3 is also encoded by other DNA sequences in this sample. This chain joins TRBV25-1 and TRBJ2-1; D gene unclear. This CDR3 region has 11 residues. Germline V gives CDR1 MGHDK, CDR2 SYGVNS. V lost 3 bases to trimming and J lost 7 bases, with 4 bases between them. CDR3 sequence reads: CASSERNEQFF. The CDR3 region has the DNA TGTGCCAGCAGTGAGAGGAATGAGCAGTTCTTC.

The chain recombines TRBV7-9 with TRBJ1-5, with 9 nucleotides matching TRBD1. Germline V CDR1 and CDR2: SEHNR, FQNEAQ (reference sequence). The CDR3 consists of 15 residues. V was pared by 4 bases and J by 3 bases, with 4 bases of the junction left unmatched. Written as DNA, the CDR3 is TGTGCCAGCAGCTCCGGGACAGGGAACAATCAGCCCCAGCATTTT. Amino acids: CASSSGTGNNQPQHF.